The 6 T cell receptor beta chains reported below all come from one sample, sequenced in a study of control samples from healthy donors and cancer patients. Assay: immunoSEQ multiplex PCR; the TCRdb copy retains only in-frame clones and omits some. Here the sample spans 75,000 to 100,000 clones, 80% to 95% being singletons. The sample was blood. The receptors derive from a human donor in good health. The donor label of this sample is uncertain.

This sequence joins TRBV27 and TRBJ1-1, with D possibly matching TRBD1 (5 bases). The V gene's germline CDR1 is MNHEY and CDR2 SMNVEV (reference sequence). The CDR3 has 16 amino acids. The V end was cut by 2 bases, the J end by 2 bases, with 15 bases between. CDR3 in amino acids: CASSLSFVGGNTEAFF. CDR3 in DNA: TGTGCCAGCAGTTTAAGTTTTGTGGGGGGAAACACTGAAGCTTTCTTT.

V gene TRBV24-1 combines with J gene TRBJ2-1; possible D gene TRBD2, 6 bases. CDR1 KGHDR and CDR2 SFDVKD come from the germline V gene. This CDR3 region has 14 residues. V lost 9 bases to trimming and J lost 2 bases, with 13 bases between them. The CDR3 DNA reads TGTGCCACCGGGTATGGGGGGACCTACAATGAGCAGTTCTTC. It yields the protein CATGYGGTYNEQFF.

In this sample, this clone turned up once. The gene calls are TRBV12-5 and TRBJ2-5; the D gene could be TRBD1 or TRBD2 (5 bases each). CDR1 and CDR2 from the germline V gene are LGHNT and FRNRAP. The V end lost 6 bases, the J end lost 1 base, and 18 bases lay between the germline ends. CDR3 size: 16 residues. The CDR3 protein is CASGSRAGLSQETQYF. CDR3 nucleotide sequence: TGTGCTAGTGGGTCGCGGGCAGGGTTGAGCCAAGAGACCCAGTACTTC.

V gene TRBV7-8 combines with J gene TRBJ1-1; D is perhaps TRBD1 (5 bases). Deletions cut 4 bases from V and 0 bases from J, with 18 bases between. The CDR3 is 17 amino acids. Germline V gene lookup returns CDR1 SGHVS and CDR2 FQNEAQ. The CDR3 region is CASSSRRQGYMNTEAFF. The CDR3 bases are TGTGCCAGCAGCTCACGTCGGCAGGGCTACATGAACACTGAAGCTTTCTTT.

This clone has a handful of counts. The V call is TRBV6-4, the J call TRBJ2-3; the match to TRBD2 covers 8 bases. V was pared by 4 bases and J by 4 bases, with 7 bases of the junction left unmatched. CDR1 MRHNA and CDR2 SNTAGT come from the germline V gene. The CDR3 has 15 amino acids. Here the CDR3 DNA reads TGTGCCAGCAGTGTGGGCGGGGGGCAAGCAGATACGCAGTATTTT. It is translated as CASSVGGGQADTQYF.

This CDR3 reads CASSEGPLRVEAFF. The CDR3 DNA reads TGTGCCAGCAGTGAAGGGCCCCTTCGGGTTGAAGCTTTCTTT. This chain connects TRBV6-1 to TRBJ1-1; D is unresolved. The germline V and J ends were trimmed by 1 base and 7 bases, with 13 bases remaining between them. In germline, CDR1 is MNHNS, CDR2 SASEGT. The CDR3 is made up of 14 amino acids.